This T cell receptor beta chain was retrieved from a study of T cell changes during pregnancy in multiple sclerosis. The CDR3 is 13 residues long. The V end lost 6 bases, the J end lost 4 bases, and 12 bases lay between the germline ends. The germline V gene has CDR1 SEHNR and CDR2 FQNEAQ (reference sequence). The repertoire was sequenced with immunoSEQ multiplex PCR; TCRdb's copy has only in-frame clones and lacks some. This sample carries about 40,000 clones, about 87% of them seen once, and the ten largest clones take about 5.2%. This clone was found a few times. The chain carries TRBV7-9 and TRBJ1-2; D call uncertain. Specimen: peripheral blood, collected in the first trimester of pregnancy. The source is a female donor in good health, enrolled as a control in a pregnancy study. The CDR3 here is CASRATGSYGYTF. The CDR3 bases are TGTGCCAGCAGGGCTACCGGGTCCTATGGCTACACCTTC.